The rows below give T cell receptor beta chains drawn from one sample of a study of T-cell memory formation after mild COVID-19. TCRdb ran MiXCR on the 5' RACE reads and lists one entry per CDR3 protein. The repertoire holds about 90,000 distinct CDR3 sequences, more than 13% seen once, with around two fifths in the top ten. Sequencing was done on a sample of PBMCs or a T cell subset sorted from them (not recorded which). The receptors come from a man between 18 and 35 years old who had mild COVID-19 (a few samples of this study predate the infection). Cell type and time point are not known. Each CDR3 is given with its conserved first and last residue. D genes are given only for firm matches. Where a row states a size, it is once, few, many or the class of an expanded clone; other rows omit it.

D gene | J gene | V gene | clone size | CDR3 DNA | CDR3 protein
- | TRBJ2-5 | TRBV29-1 | - | TGCAGCGTTGAAGTGCAAGAGACCCAGTACTTC | CSVEVQETQYF
- | TRBJ2-6 | TRBV11-2 | few | TGTGCCAGCAGCCGCTGGTGGGCTGGGGCCAACGTCCTGACTTTC | CASSRWWAGANVLTF
TRBD1 | TRBJ2-1 | TRBV5-5 | - | TGTGCCAGCAGCTTAGTTGCGTTGGGGACAGGGGTGCATGAGCAGTTCTTC | CASSLVALGTGVHEQFF
- | TRBJ2-2 | TRBV6-5 | few | TGTGCCAGCAGTTACTGGCAGGGAGACACCGGGGAGCTGTTTTTT | CASSYWQGDTGELFF
TRBD2 | TRBJ2-1 | TRBV20-1 | many | TGCAGTGCCCGGGCCGGGGGGGCCCCCTACAATGAGCAGTTCTTC | CSARAGGAPYNEQFF
- | TRBJ1-5 | TRBV7-8 | - | TGTGCCAGCAGACGGAAGTACACACCGATCAATCAGCCCCAGCATTTT | CASRRKYTPINQPQHF
- | TRBJ2-1 | TRBV27 | - | TGTGCCAGCACCACAGTAAAAGACTACAATGAGCAGTTCTTC | CASTTVKDYNEQFF
- | TRBJ2-1 | TRBV9 | few | TGTGCCAGCAGCGTAGACGACTTCCGCTACAATGAGCAGTTCTTC | CASSVDDFRYNEQFF
- | TRBJ1-6 | TRBV9 | few | TGTGCCAGCAGCAAAGGACGTGCAAATTCACCCCTCCACTTT | CASSKGRANSPLHF
TRBD1 | TRBJ1-1 | TRBV7-8 | few | TGTGCCAGCAGCCTTCGGGACAGGCGACAATTCACTGAAGCTTTCTTT | CASSLRDRRQFTEAFF
TRBD2 | TRBJ2-3 | TRBV2 | - | TGTGCCAGCAGTGAAACGACTAGCGGGGGGACCACAGATACGCAGTATTTT | CASSETTSGGTTDTQYF
- | TRBJ1-1 | TRBV7-2 | many | TGTGCCAGCAGCTTAGAGCGGAGAGGCGGCACTGAAGCTTTCTTT | CASSLERRGGTEAFF
- | TRBJ2-1 | TRBV28 | many | TGTGCCAGCAGTTTGACGGTTACGAATGAGCAGTTCTTC | CASSLTVTNEQFF
- | TRBJ1-1 | TRBV6-2/TRBV6-3 | - | TGTGCCAGCAGTTACAACAGGCAGACAACGAACACTGAAGCTTTCTTT | CASSYNRQTTNTEAFF
- | TRBJ1-4 | TRBV18 | many | TGTGCCAGCTCACGGCGGAGAGAAAATGAAAAACTGTTTTTT | CASSRRRENEKLFF
- | TRBJ2-5 | TRBV27 | - | TGTGCCAGCCGGCCCTCTCTCGGGGAACAAGAGACCCAGTACTTC | CASRPSLGEQETQYF
- | TRBJ1-2 | TRBV6-1 | - | TGTGCCAGCAGTGAAGTGTCCGGGTTTTCGACCTTC | CASSEVSGFSTF
- | TRBJ2-1 | TRBV20-1 | few | TGCAGTGCTAGAAACAGGGATGAGCAGTTCTTC | CSARNRDEQFF
- | TRBJ2-7 | TRBV27 | - | TGTGCCAGCTCGGAGGGGGGCTACGAGCAGTACTTC | CASSEGGYEQYF
- | TRBJ2-1 | TRBV5-1 | few | TGCGCCAGCAGCTTGGCAGGATTTAAGTACAATGAGCAGTTCTTC | CASSLAGFKYNEQFF
- | TRBJ2-1 | TRBV20-1 | - | TGCAGTGCCGCGGAAAATCCCAGCAATGAGCAGTTCTTC | CSAAENPSNEQFF
- | TRBJ2-3 | TRBV9 | few | TGTGCCAGCAGCTTCTCCGGGACGTTTGTGGATACGCAGTATTTT | CASSFSGTFVDTQYF
- | TRBJ2-7 | TRBV12-3/TRBV12-4 | - | TGTGCCAGCAGTTCCCCGGGGTCCCTCTCCGAGCAGTACTTC | CASSSPGSLSEQYF
- | TRBJ2-1 | TRBV29-1 | - | TGCAGCGTTGATATGGGGGCCCTGACTGATGAGCAGTTCTTC | CSVDMGALTDEQFF
- | TRBJ1-1 | TRBV3-1 | many | TGTGCCAGCAGAGAACAGGGACGCCCTACGCTGGCTTTCTTT | CASREQGRPTLAFF
TRBD2 | TRBJ2-7 | TRBV12-3/TRBV12-4 | few | TGTGCCAGCAGTGCAACCCCGGGACTAGCGGGGGCCCACCCCTCCTACGAGCAGTACTTC | CASSATPGLAGAHPSYEQYF
TRBD1 | TRBJ2-2 | TRBV7-2 | - | TGTGCCAGCAGCCTCAAGAGGACAGGGGCTCCATGGGAGCTGTTTTTT | CASSLKRTGAPWELFF